This section outlines one T cell receptor (beta chain) sequence together with its context. Sequencing used immunoSEQ multiplex PCR; TCRdb keeps in-frame clones, though not all of them. The sample lists tens of thousands of clones; 92% were seen once. This CDR3 is built from 16 residues. V shed 0 bases and J shed 2 bases, with 11 bases lying between them. Per the germline V gene, CDR1 is LGHNA and CDR2 is YNFKEQ. This specimen belongs to a study of T cell changes during pregnancy in multiple sclerosis. The receptor was derived from a female donor with multiple sclerosis, enrolled in a pregnancy study. Specimen: CD8+ T cells from peripheral blood mononuclear cells, collected in the third trimester of pregnancy. The rearrangement uses TRBV4-2 and TRBJ2-1, with D perhaps matching TRBD2 (5 bases). The CDR3 coding sequence is TGTGCCAGCAGCCAAGATGCCCAGGAGGCCTACAATGAGCAGTTCTTC. This gives the protein CASSQDAQEAYNEQFF.